Listed below are T cell receptor beta chains from one sample, sequenced in a study of cytomegalovirus exposure and HLA in healthy donors. Repertoires were generated with immunoSEQ multiplex PCR, while TCRdb's copy carries only in-frame clones and drops some. There are some 57,000 clones in the sample; approximately 75% occur only once, and roughly 5.7% lies in the top ten. Sequenced material: PBMCs. The receptors come from a woman in her 30s in good health and CMV-seronegative. Both conserved end residues are part of each CDR3. The D gene is left open where the match is weak. For some rows the clone size is stated as once, few or many, or as a class when expanded; others skip it.

D gene	clone size	V gene	J gene	CDR3 DNA	CDR3 protein
.	once	TRBV28	TRBJ2-2	TGTGCCAGCACGGGGAACACCGGGGAGCTGTTTTTT	CASTGNTGELFF
.	few	TRBV7-9	TRBJ1-6	TGTGCCAGCAGCTTAGCGCTCACAGGGAATTCACCCCTCCACTTT	CASSLALTGNSPLHF
.	.	TRBV5-6	TRBJ2-7	TGTGCCAGCAGCTCACTCCCTAGCTCCTACGAGCAGTACTTC	CASSSLPSSYEQYF
TRBD1	.	TRBV6-5	TRBJ1-2	TGTGCCAGCAGTAGCGATTCGGGACAGGGGGCACGAACCTTC	CASSSDSGQGARTF
.	.	TRBV7-8	TRBJ1-6	TGTGCCAGCAGCTTAGGACACCCCTATAATTCACCCCTCCACTTT	CASSLGHPYNSPLHF
.	.	TRBV9	TRBJ1-1	TGTGCCAGCAGCGTAAGTGCCAGGAACACTGAAGCTTTCTTT	CASSVSARNTEAFF
.	few	TRBV7-8	TRBJ1-3	TGTGCCAGCAGCTTAGCCTTTCAGGGAGGATCTGGAAACACCATATATTTT	CASSLAFQGGSGNTIYF
.	.	TRBV28	TRBJ2-4	TGTGCCAGCAGTTTGTCCTCGGGTGGAACCAAAAACATTCAGTACTTC	CASSLSSGGTKNIQYF
.	.	TRBV29-1	TRBJ1-4	TGCAGCGCCGGGACAACTAATGAAAAACTGTTTTTT	CSAGTTNEKLFF
.	once	TRBV14	TRBJ2-3	TGTGCCAGCAGCCAATGGAGGGGAGCAGATACGCAGTATTTT	CASSQWRGADTQYF
.	.	TRBV19	TRBJ2-1	TGTGCCAGTAGTATACCCCAGGGAATAGGGCGTAGTGAGCAGTTCTTC	CASSIPQGIGRSEQFF
.	.	TRBV27	TRBJ1-4	TGTGCCAGCAGCAGGACAGCATATACCTCAACTAATGAAAAACTGTTTTTT	CASSRTAYTSTNEKLFF
.	few	TRBV27	TRBJ2-7	TGTGCCAGCAGTTCCGGGAAAACCTACGAGCAGTACTTC	CASSSGKTYEQYF
.	.	TRBV5-6	TRBJ2-5	TGTGCCAGCAGCGCCTCGGGGTGGGCGGACCAAGAGACCCAGTACTTC	CASSASGWADQETQYF
.	.	TRBV18	TRBJ1-4	TGTGCCAGCTCAGGGGCCGCTAATGAAAAACTGTTTTTT	CASSGAANEKLFF
.	.	TRBV28	TRBJ2-5	TGTGCCAGCAGTCCTTACACCGATAAACAAGAGACCCAGTACTTC	CASSPYTDKQETQYF
TRBD1	.	TRBV11-2	TRBJ1-2	TGTGCCAGCAGCTTGGGACAGGGGGCGATGGGCTACACCTTC	CASSLGQGAMGYTF
TRBD2	.	TRBV5-1	TRBJ2-1	TGCGCCAGCAGCTTTGATCCGGGCGGGAGCTACAATGAGCAGTTCTTC	CASSFDPGGSYNEQFF
TRBD1	.	TRBV27	TRBJ1-2	TGTGCCAGCAGTTTGACAGGGGGACGCTCCTATGGCTACACCTTC	CASSLTGGRSYGYTF
.	few	TRBV28	TRBJ1-5	TGTGCCAGCAGTTTATCAACAGCGGCTAGCAATCAGCCCCAGCATTTT	CASSLSTAASNQPQHF
.	.	TRBV27	TRBJ1-5	TGTGCCAGCAGGGGAGGGTTGGAACCCAATCAGCCCCAGCATTTT	CASRGGLEPNQPQHF
TRBD2	.	TRBV12-5	TRBJ2-1	TGTGCTAGTGGTTTGCCACGGGCGGGAGGGCCCTATGAGCAGTTCTTC	CASGLPRAGGPYEQFF
.	.	TRBV30	TRBJ2-3	TGTGCCTGGAGTCGAGGCACAGATACGCAGTATTTT	CAWSRGTDTQYF
.	.	TRBV5-6	TRBJ1-2	TGTGCCAGCAGCTTTGTCAGGGTGGGAGGCTACACCTTC	CASSFVRVGGYTF
.	.	TRBV18	TRBJ2-6	TGTGCCAGCTCACGCGCCTCTAGCACACTCCCCGGGGCCAACGTCCTGACTTTC	CASSRASSTLPGANVLTF
TRBD1	.	TRBV19	TRBJ1-1	TGTGCCAGCAAAATTGGGGGACAGCGGAACACTGAAGCTTTCTTT	CASKIGGQRNTEAFF
.	.	TRBV7-2	TRBJ2-1	TGTGCCAGCAGCCACGTCAGTGAGCAGTTCTTC	CASSHVSEQFF
TRBD2	few	TRBV5-6	TRBJ2-1	TGTGCCAGCAGCTTGGAGGGACTAGGTGATGTGCATGAGCAGTTCTTC	CASSLEGLGDVHEQFF
TRBD2	.	TRBV4-2	TRBJ2-1	TGTGCCAGCAGCCAAGAGGCGGGAGGAATATACAATGAGCAGTTCTTC	CASSQEAGGIYNEQFF
.	.	TRBV18	TRBJ2-7	TGTGCCAGCTCACTCAGGACAGATCCCTACGAGCAGTACTTC	CASSLRTDPYEQYF
.	.	TRBV11-2	TRBJ2-7	TGTGCCAGCAGCTTAGATGGACTCTTCTCACGCGAGCAGTACTTC	CASSLDGLFSREQYF
TRBD1	.	TRBV5-4	TRBJ1-4	TGTGCCAGCAGCTTGGATAGACAGGGCGATGAAAAACTGTTTTTT	CASSLDRQGDEKLFF
TRBD1	.	TRBV28	TRBJ1-1	TGTGCCAGCAGTTTAGCGCCGGGACAGCTTAACACTGAAGCTTTCTTT	CASSLAPGQLNTEAFF
.	.	TRBV6-5	TRBJ1-1	TGTGCCAGCAGTCCCTCTGTCAGGGTGAACACTGAAGCTTTCTTT	CASSPSVRVNTEAFF
TRBD1	once	TRBV7-9	TRBJ1-2	TGTGCCAGCAGCCCCTGGACAGGGGCATCGAGTAACTATGGCTACACCTTC	CASSPWTGASSNYGYTF
.	.	TRBV5-1	TRBJ2-1	TGCGCCAGCAGAGACGCCGGGACTCCACGAACCGAGCAGTTCTTC	CASRDAGTPRTEQFF
TRBD1	.	TRBV11-1	TRBJ1-1	TGTGCCAGCAGCTCCTACCTGTCCGGGACAGGGGACACTGAAGCTTTCTTT	CASSSYLSGTGDTEAFF